A single sample is the source of the 8 T cell receptor beta chains below, sequenced in a study of blood T cell repertoires in COVID-19. Some clones are missing from TCRdb's copy, which holds only in-frame ones; the method was immunoSEQ multiplex PCR. This table has around 270,000 clones, about 88% appearing once. The sample comprised peripheral blood. The receptors were gathered from a man in his 60s who had recovered from COVID-19.

This chain connects TRBV2 to TRBJ1-1; D gene uncertain. The CDR3 spans 13 residues. CDR1 is SNHLY, CDR2 FYNNEI, per germline. V dropped 6 bases and J dropped 4 bases, with 12 bases sitting between them. The CDR3 bases are TGTGCCAGCAGCTACTATTTTGGCACTGAAGCTTTCTTT. Protein product: CASSYYFGTEAFF.

The genes are TRBV27 and TRBJ1-6; D is unclear. In germline, CDR1 is MNHEY, CDR2 SMNVEV (reference sequence). V was pared by 0 bases and J by 2 bases, with 8 bases between. The CDR3 sequence is 16 residues long. The CDR3 spells CASSLSPGTYNSPLHF. CDR3 coding DNA: TGTGCCAGCAGTTTATCTCCGGGAACCTATAATTCACCCCTCCACTTT.

This chain links TRBV4-2 with TRBJ1-1; the match to TRBD1 covers 7 bases. The CDR3 loop spans 15 amino acids. Germline-derived CDR1 and CDR2 are LGHNA and YNFKEQ. V dropped 3 bases and J dropped 4; count of bases not matched to a gene: 8. The CDR3 nucleotides are TGTGCCAGCAGCCAGGATTCTCGGACAGGCACTGAAGCTTTCTTT. Translation gives CASSQDSRTGTEAFF.

A few counts support this clone. This chain joins TRBV4-2 and TRBJ2-2; the D gene is possibly TRBD2 (6 bases). From germline, CDR1 is LGHNA and CDR2 YNFKEQ. The CDR3 has 16 amino acids. V shed 1 base and J shed 6 bases, with 15 bases lying between them. CDR3 nucleotides: TGTGCCAGCAGCCAAGCCGACCGGACTATTCCCGGGGAGCTGTTTTTT. Translation gives CASSQADRTIPGELFF.

The chain couples TRBV7-9 to TRBJ2-2; perhaps TRBD2 as D (6 bases). The CDR3 contains 17 residues. V was pared by 5 bases and J by 1 base, with 17 bases between. Germline CDR1 SEHNR, CDR2 FQNEAQ (reference sequence). The CDR3 loop is CASSPKVAGLNTGELFF. The CDR3 nucleotides are TGTGCCAGCAGCCCTAAGGTGGCGGGGCTGAACACCGGGGAGCTGTTTTTT.

This clone was counted only a few times. The chain combines TRBV6-5 with TRBJ2-5; possibly TRBD2 for D (5 bases). The CDR3 spans 13 residues. Looked up from germline, CDR1 is MNHEY and CDR2 is SVGAGI. V lost 8 bases and J lost 3, with 13 bases in between. CDR3 in DNA: TGTGCCAGCTTGGGCATGCGGGAAGAGACCCAGTACTTC. Its protein product is CASLGMREETQYF.

The gene calls are TRBV7-9 and TRBJ2-3; 8 nucleotides match TRBD1. Germline assignment: CDR1 SEHNR and CDR2 FQNEAQ (reference sequence). The CDR3 is 14 amino acids. V trimming: 8 bases; J trimming: 1 base; junction bases outside the gene matches: 5. CDR3 protein: CASGQGAGTDTQYF. CDR3 DNA: TGTGCCAGCGGTCAGGGGGCCGGCACAGATACGCAGTATTTT.

The V and J genes are TRBV5-6 and TRBJ1-5; TRBD1 is a possible D gene (5 bases). Germline V gives CDR1 SGHDT, CDR2 YYEEEE. The V and J ends lost 2 bases and 7 bases respectively, with 13 bases between them. The CDR3 contains 14 residues. CDR3: CASSFDRSEQPQHF. CDR3 coding DNA: TGTGCCAGCAGCTTCGACAGAAGTGAACAGCCCCAGCATTTT.